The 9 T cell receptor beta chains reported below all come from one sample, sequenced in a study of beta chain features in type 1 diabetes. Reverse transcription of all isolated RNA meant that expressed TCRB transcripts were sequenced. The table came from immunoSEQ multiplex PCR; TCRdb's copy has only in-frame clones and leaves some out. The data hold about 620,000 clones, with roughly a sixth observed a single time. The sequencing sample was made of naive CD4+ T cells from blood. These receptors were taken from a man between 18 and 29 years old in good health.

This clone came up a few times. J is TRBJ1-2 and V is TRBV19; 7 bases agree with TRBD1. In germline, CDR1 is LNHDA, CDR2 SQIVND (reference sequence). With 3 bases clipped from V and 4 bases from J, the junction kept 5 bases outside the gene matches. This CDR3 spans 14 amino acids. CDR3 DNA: TGTGCCAGTAGTATTGACAGGGTCAGCTATGGCTACACCTTC. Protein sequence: CASSIDRVSYGYTF.

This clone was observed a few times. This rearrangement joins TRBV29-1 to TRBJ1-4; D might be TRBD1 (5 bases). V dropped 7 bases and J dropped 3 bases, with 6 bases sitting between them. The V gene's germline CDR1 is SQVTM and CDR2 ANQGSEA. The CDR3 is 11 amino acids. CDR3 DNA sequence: TGCAGCGGGGGGGCTAATGAAAAACTGTTTTTT. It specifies CSGGANEKLFF.

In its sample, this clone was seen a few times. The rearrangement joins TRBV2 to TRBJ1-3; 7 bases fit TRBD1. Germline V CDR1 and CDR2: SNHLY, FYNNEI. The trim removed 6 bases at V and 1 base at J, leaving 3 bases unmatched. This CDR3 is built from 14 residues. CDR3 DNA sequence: TGTGCCAGCAGGCCCAGGGGGTCTGGAAACACCATATATTTT. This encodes CASRPRGSGNTIYF.

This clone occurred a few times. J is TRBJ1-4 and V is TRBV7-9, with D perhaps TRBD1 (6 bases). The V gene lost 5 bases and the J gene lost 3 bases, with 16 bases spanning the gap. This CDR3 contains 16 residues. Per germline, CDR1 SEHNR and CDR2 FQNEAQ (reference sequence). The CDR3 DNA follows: TGTGCCAGCAGCATTTCATACAGGGCCCCTAATGAAAAACTGTTTTTT. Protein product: CASSISYRAPNEKLFF.

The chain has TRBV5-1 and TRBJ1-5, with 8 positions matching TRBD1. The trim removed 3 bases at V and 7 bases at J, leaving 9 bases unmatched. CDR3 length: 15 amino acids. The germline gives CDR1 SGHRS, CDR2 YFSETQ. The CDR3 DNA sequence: TGCGCCAGCAGCTCCGGACAGGGAGATGGACAGCCCCAGCATTTT. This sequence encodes CASSSGQGDGQPQHF.

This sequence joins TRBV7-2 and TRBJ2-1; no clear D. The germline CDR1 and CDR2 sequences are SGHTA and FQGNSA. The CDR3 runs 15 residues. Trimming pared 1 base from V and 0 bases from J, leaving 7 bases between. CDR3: CASSLVANSYNEQFF. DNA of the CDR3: TGTGCCAGCAGCTTAGTCGCGAACTCCTACAATGAGCAGTTCTTC.

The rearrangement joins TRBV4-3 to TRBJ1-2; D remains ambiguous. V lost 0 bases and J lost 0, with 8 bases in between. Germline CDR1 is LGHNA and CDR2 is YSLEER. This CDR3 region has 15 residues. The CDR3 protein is CASSQDRGSNYGYTF. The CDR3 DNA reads TGCGCCAGCAGCCAAGATCGTGGATCTAACTATGGCTACACCTTC.

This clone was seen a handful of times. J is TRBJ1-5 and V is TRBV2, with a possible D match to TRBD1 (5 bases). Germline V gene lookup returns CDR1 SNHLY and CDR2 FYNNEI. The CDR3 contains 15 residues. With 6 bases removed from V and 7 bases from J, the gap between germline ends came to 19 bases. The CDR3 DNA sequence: TGTGCCAGCAGGGCCCTCCGGGACCGCCCCCAGCCCCAGCATTTT. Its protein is CASRALRDRPQPQHF.

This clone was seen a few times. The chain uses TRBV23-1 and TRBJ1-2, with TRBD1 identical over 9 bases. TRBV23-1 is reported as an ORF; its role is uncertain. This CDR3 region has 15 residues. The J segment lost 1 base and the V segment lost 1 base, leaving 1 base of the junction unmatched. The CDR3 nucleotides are TGCGCCAGCAGTCAATGGGACAGGGATAACTATGGCTACACCTTC. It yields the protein CASSQWDRDNYGYTF.